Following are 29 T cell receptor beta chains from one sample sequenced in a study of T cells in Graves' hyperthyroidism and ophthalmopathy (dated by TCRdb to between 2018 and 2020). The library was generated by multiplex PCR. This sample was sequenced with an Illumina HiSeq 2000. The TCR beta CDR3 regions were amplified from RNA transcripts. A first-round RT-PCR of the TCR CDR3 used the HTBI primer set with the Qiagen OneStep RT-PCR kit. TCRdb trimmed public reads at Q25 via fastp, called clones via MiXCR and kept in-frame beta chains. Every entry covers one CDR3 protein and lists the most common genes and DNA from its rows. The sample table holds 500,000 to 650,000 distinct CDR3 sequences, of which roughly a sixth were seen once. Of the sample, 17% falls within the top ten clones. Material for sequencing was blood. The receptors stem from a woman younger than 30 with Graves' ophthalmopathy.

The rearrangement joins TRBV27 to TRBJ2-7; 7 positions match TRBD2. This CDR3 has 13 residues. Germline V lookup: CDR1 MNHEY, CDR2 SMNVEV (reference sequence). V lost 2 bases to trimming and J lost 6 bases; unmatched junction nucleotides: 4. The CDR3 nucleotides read TGTGCCAGCAGTTTAGCGGGAGCTTCCGAGCAGTACTTC. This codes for CASSLAGASEQYF.

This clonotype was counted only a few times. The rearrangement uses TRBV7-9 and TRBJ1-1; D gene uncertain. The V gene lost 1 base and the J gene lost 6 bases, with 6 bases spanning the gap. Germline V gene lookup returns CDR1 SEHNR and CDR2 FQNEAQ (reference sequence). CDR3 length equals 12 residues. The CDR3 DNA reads TGTGCCAGCAGCTTAGAGGCGGCTGAAGCTTTCTTT. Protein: CASSLEAAEAFF.

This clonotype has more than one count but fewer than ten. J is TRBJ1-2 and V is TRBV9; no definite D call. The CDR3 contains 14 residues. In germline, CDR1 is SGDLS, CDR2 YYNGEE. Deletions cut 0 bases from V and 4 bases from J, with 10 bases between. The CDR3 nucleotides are TGTGCCAGCAGCGTAGCTGATTTTGGCTATGGCTACACCTTC. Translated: CASSVADFGYGYTF. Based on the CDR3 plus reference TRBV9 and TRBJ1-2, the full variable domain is DSGVTQTPKHLITATGQRVTLRCSPRSGDLSVYWYQQSLDQGLQFLIQYYNGEERAKGNILERFSAQQFPDLHSELNLSSLELGDSALYFCASSVADFGYGYTFGSGTRLTVV.

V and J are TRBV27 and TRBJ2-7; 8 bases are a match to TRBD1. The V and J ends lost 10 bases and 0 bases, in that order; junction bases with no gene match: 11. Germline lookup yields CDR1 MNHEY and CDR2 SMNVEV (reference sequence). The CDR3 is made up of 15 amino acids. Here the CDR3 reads CATKRQGPSSYEQYF. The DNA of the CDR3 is TGTGCCACCAAACGACAGGGGCCGAGCTCCTACGAGCAGTACTTC.

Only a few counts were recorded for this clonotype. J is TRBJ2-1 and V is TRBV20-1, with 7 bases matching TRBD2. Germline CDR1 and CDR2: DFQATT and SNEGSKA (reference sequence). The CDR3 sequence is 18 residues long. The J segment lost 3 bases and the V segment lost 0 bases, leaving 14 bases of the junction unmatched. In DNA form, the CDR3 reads TGCAGTGCTAGAGATCCCCTAGGTGGTCGGGGGGTCTACAATGAGCAGTTCTTC. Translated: CSARDPLGGRGVYNEQFF.

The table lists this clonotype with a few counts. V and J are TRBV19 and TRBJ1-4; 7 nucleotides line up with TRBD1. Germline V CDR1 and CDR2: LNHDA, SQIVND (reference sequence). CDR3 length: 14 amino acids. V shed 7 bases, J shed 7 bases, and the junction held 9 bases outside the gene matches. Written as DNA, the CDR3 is TGTGCCAGTAACAGACAGGGAAGGCGTGAAAAACTGTTTTTT. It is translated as CASNRQGRREKLFF.

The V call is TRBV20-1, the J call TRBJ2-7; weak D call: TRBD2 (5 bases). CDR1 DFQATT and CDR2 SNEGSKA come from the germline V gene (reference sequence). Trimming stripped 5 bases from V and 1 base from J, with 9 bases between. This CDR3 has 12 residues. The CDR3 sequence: CSARRESYEQYF. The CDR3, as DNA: TGCAGTGCTCGCCGGGAATCCTACGAGCAGTACTTC.

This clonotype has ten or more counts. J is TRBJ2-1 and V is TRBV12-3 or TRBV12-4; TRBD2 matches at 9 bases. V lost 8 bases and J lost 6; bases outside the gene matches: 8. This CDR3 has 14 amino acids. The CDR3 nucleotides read TGTGCCAGCGGAATTAGCGGGAGAGGCAATGAGCAGTTCTTC. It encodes CASGISGRGNEQFF.

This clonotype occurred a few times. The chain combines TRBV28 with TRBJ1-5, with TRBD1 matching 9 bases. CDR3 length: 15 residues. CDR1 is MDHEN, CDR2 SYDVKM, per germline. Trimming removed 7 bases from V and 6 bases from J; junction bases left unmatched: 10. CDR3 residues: CASTAGRQGGQPQHF. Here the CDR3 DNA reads TGTGCCAGCACCGCGGGGAGACAGGGGGGTCAGCCCCAGCATTTT.

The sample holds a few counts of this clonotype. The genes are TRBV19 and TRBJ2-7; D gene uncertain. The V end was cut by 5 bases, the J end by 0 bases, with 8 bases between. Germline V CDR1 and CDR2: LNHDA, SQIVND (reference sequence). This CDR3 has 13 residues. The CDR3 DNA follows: TGTGCCAGTAGTCCCTTAGGCTCCTACGAGCAGTACTTC. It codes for CASSPLGSYEQYF.

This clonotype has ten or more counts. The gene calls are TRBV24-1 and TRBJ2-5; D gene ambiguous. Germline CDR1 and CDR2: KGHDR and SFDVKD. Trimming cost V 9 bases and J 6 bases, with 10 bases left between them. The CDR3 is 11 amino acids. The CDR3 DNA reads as TGTGCCACCGAAGATGTGAAGACCCAGTACTTC. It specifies CATEDVKTQYF.

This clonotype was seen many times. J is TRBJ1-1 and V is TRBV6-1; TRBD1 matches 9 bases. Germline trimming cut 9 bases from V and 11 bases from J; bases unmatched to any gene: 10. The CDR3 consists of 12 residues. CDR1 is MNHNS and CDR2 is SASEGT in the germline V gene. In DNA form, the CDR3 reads TGTGCCAGTCGGGACAGGGCCCTTAGGGCTTTCTTT. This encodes CASRDRALRAFF.

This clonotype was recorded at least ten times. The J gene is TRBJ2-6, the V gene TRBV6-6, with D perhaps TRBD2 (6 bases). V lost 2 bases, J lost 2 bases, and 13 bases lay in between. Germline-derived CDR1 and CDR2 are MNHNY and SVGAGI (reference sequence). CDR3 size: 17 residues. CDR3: CASSYDWRATGANVLTF. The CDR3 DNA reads TGTGCCAGCAGTTACGATTGGAGGGCCACTGGGGCCAACGTCCTGACTTTC.

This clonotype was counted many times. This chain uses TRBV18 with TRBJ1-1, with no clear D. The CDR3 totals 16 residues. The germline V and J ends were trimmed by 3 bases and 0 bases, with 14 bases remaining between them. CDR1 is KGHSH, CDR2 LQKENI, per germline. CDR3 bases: TGTGCCAGCTCACCCTCGGTGCGAAGGATGAACACTGAAGCTTTCTTT. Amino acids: CASSPSVRRMNTEAFF.

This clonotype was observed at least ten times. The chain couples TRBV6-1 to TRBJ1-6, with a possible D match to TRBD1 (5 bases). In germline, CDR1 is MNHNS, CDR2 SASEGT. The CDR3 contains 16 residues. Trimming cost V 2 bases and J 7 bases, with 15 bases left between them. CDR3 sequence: CASSEIRARGNSPLHF. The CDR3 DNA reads TGTGCCAGCAGTGAAATCCGAGCCCGGGGGAATTCACCCCTCCACTTT.

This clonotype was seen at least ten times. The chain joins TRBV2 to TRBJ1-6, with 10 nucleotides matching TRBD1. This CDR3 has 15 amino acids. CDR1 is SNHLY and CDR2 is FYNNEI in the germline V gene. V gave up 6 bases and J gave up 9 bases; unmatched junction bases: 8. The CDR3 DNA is TGTGCCAGCAGAGGGACAGGGGTCCGTCTTTCACCCCTCCACTTT. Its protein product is CASRGTGVRLSPLHF.

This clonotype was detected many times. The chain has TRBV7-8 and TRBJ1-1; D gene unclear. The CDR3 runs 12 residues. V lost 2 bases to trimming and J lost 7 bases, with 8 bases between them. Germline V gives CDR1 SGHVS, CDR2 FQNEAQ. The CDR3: CASSLNSFEAFF. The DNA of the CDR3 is TGTGCCAGCAGCTTAAACAGTTTTGAAGCTTTCTTT.

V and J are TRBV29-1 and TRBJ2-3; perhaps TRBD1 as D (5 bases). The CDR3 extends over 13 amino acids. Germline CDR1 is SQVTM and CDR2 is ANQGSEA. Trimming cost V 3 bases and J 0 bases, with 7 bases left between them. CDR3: CSVDRASTDTQYF. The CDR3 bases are TGCAGCGTTGACAGGGCTAGCACAGATACGCAGTATTTT.

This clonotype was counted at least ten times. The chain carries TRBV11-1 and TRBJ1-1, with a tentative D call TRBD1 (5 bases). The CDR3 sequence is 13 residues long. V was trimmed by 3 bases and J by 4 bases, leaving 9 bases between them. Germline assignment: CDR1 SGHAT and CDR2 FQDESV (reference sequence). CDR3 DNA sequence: TGTGCCAGCAGCTTGGTGGGGGTCACTGAAGCTTTCTTT. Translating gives CASSLVGVTEAFF.

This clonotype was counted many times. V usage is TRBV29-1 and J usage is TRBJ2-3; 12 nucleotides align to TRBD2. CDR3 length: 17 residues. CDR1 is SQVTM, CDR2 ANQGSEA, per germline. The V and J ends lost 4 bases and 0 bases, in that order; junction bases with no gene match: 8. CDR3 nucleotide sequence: TGCAGCGTTGGGGCGCTAGCGGGGGGGCCTAGCACAGATACGCAGTATTTT. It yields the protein CSVGALAGGPSTDTQYF.

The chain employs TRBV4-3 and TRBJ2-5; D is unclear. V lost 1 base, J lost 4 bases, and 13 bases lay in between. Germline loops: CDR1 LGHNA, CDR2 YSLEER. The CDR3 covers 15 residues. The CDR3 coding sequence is TGCGCCAGCAGCCAAGGTGTCCAGGTAGGAGAGACCCAGTACTTC. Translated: CASSQGVQVGETQYF.

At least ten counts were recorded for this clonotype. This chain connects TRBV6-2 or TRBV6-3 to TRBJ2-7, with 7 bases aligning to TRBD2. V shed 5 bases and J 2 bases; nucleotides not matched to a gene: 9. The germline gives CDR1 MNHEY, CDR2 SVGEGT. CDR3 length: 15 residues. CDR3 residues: CASSQKGLPTYEQYF. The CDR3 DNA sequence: TGTGCCAGCAGTCAAAAGGGACTACCAACCTACGAGCAGTACTTC.

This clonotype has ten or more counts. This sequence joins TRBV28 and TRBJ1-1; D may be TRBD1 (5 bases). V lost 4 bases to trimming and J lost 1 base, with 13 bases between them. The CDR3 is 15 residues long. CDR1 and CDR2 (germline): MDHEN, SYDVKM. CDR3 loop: CASSSLGAANTEAFF. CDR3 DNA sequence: TGTGCCAGCAGTTCCCTAGGGGCCGCGAACACTGAAGCTTTCTTT.

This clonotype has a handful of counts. CDR3 coding DNA: TGTGCCAGCAATCGACGGAGTAGCAATCAGCCCCAGCATTTT. Its translation is CASNRRSSNQPQHF. The genes are TRBV28 and TRBJ1-5; unclear D gene. V was cut by 7 bases and J by 0 bases, with 10 bases left in between. This CDR3 contains 14 residues. Germline lookup yields CDR1 MDHEN and CDR2 SYDVKM.

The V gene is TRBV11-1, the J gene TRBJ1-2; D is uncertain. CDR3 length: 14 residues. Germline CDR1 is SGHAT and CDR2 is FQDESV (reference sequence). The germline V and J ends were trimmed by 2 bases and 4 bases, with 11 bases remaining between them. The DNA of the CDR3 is TGTGCCAGCAGCTTATCGGGATACGTCTATGGCTACACCTTC. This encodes CASSLSGYVYGYTF.

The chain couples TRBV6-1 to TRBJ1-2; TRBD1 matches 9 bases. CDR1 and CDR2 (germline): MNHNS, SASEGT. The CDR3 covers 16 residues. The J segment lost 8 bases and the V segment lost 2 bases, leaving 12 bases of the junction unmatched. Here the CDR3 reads CASSEMYFQDRGGYTF. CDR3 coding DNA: TGTGCCAGCAGTGAAATGTATTTCCAGGACAGGGGCGGCTACACCTTC.

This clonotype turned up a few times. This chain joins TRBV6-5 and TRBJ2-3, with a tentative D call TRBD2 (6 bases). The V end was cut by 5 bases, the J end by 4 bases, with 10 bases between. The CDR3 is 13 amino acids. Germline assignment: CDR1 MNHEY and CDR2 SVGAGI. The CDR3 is CASSRLGSDTQYF. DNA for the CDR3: TGTGCCAGCAGTCGACTAGGTTCAGATACGCAGTATTTT.

Here the CDR3 DNA reads TGTGCCAGCAGTTTAGGCAACTTCAGGGTTTCACCCCTCCACTTT. This codes for CASSLGNFRVSPLHF. The chain employs TRBV28 and TRBJ1-6, with D possibly TRBD1 on 5 matching bases. CDR1 and CDR2 from the germline V gene are MDHEN and SYDVKM. CDR3 length: 15 residues. V shed 2 bases and J shed 9 bases, with 14 bases lying between them. The full variable domain, with the rest looked up from reference TRBV28 and TRBJ1-6, is DVKVTQSSRYLVKRTGEKVFLECVQDMDHENMFWYRQDPGLGLRLIYFSYDVKMKEKGDIPEGYSVSREKKERFSLILESASTNQTSMYLCASSLGNFRVSPLHFGNGTRLTVT.

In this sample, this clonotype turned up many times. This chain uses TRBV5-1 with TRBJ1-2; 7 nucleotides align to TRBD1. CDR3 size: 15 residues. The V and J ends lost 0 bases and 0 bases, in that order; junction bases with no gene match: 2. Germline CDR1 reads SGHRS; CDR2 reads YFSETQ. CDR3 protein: CASSLEGQPNYGYTF. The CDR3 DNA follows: TGCGCCAGCAGCTTGGAGGGACAGCCTAACTATGGCTACACCTTC.